This is a list of T cell receptor beta chains from one sample in a study of technical replicates of blood from four donors. Profiling relied on immunoSEQ multiplex PCR, and the TCRdb table lists in-frame clones only, not all of them. Of some 82,000 clones listed, around 97% are singletons. Sample: T cells isolated from PBMCs. Source of these receptors: a human donor in good health. The CDR3 runs from the conserved cysteine through the conserved F or W. A D gene is named only where the DNA matches it firmly. Only some rows state a clone size, as once, few, many or a class for expanded clones.

>TRBV7-9|.|.|TRBJ1-2
TGTGCCAGCAGCTTAAGCAGGGCTGACGTTTATGGCTACACCTTC
CASSLSRADVYGYTF
>TRBV4-2|TRBD2|.|TRBJ2-5
TGTGCCAGCAGCCAAGAAAGTCCCGTCGGTCTAGCGGTCGACCAAGAGACCCAGTACTTC
CASSQESPVGLAVDQETQYF
>TRBV6-1|TRBD2|once|TRBJ2-2
TGTGCCAGCAGAGTAGCGGGGTCCGGGGAGCTGTTTTTT
CASRVAGSGELFF
>TRBV11-3|.|.|TRBJ2-7
TGTGCCAGCAGCAGCAGGGGCTCCTACGAGCAGTACTTC
CASSSRGSYEQYF
>TRBV2|.|.|TRBJ1-2
TGTGCCAGCAGTGAAGGACTTAACTATGGCTACACCTTC
CASSEGLNYGYTF
>TRBV2|TRBD2|.|TRBJ2-2
TGTGCCAGCAGTGTGTCTCTAGCGGGATCCGGGGAGCTGTTTTTT
CASSVSLAGSGELFF
>TRBV6-1|.|.|TRBJ2-5
TGTGCCAGCAGTGAGTTGGTCGGCAGGGCGTGGGAGACCCAGTACTTC
CASSELVGRAWETQYF
>TRBV5-6|TRBD2|.|TRBJ2-2
TGTGCCAGCAGTTCGGGACTAGCCGGGGAGCTGTTTTTT
CASSSGLAGELFF
>TRBV2|.|.|TRBJ2-2
TGTGCCAGCAGTGTGGCTAGCAAAGGGGAGCTGTTTTTT
CASSVASKGELFF
>TRBV5-1|TRBD1|.|TRBJ1-1
TGCGCCAGCAGCGTGACAGGGGCCGGAACTGAAGCTTTCTTT
CASSVTGAGTEAFF
>TRBV9|.|.|TRBJ2-7
TGTGCCAGCAGCGAAAGGCCAGGACTGAGGGAGCAGTACTTC
CASSERPGLREQYF
>TRBV6-5|.|.|TRBJ1-1
TGTGCCAGCAGTGGCCCCGGCGAGAGGCGTGGGTCAGCTTTCTTT
CASSGPGERRGSAFF
>TRBV11-2|.|.|TRBJ2-7
TGTGCCAGCAGCCCAGGAGTAATCGGACAAGAGCAGTACTTC
CASSPGVIGQEQYF
>TRBV10-1|TRBD1|.|TRBJ2-7
TGCGCCAGCAGTGAGGGACAGGGGCGGTACGAGCAGTACTTC
CASSEGQGRYEQYF
>TRBV11-2|TRBD2|once|TRBJ2-7
TGTGCCAGCAGCTTAAGACTAGCGGGACTTTACGAGCAGTACTTC
CASSLRLAGLYEQYF
>TRBV11-2|.|once|TRBJ1-1
TGTGCCAGCAGCTTTTCGTCAGGAATGAACACTGAAGCTTTCTTT
CASSFSSGMNTEAFF
>TRBV10-3|.|.|TRBJ2-1
TGTGCCATCAGTGAGATAGGGGAATACAATGAGCAGTTCTTC
CAISEIGEYNEQFF
>TRBV19|.|.|TRBJ1-5
TGTGCCAGTAACTGGAGTGGGGGCCGCAATCAGCCCCAGCATTTT
CASNWSGGRNQPQHF
>TRBV19|.|.|TRBJ1-1
TGTGCCAGTAGTATAGCGAACAGGGATGAAGCTTTCTTT
CASSIANRDEAFF
>TRBV2|TRBD2|.|TRBJ2-1
TGTGCCAGCAGTACTAGCGGGTACAATGAGCAGTTCTTC
CASSTSGYNEQFF
>TRBV5-7|.|.|TRBJ2-7
TGTGCCAGCCCCGCACTCTACGAGCAGTACTTC
CASPALYEQYF